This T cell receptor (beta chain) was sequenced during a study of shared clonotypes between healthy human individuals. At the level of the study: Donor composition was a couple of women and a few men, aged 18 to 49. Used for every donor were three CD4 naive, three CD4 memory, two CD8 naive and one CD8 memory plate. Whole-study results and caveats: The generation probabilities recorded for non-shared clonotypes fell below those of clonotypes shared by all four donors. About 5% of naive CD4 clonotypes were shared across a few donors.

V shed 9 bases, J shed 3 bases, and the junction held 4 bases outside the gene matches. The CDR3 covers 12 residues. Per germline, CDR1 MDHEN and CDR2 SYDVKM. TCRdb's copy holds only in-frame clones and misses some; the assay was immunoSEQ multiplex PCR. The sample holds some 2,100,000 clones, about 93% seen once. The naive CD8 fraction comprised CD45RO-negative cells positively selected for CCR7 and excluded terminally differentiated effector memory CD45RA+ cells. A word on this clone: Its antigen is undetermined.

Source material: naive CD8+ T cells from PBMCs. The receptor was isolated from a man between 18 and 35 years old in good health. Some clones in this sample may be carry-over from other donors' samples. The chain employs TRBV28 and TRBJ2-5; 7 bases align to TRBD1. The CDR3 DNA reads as TGTGCCAGGAGGGACAGAGAAGAGACCCAGTACTTC. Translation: CARRDREETQYF.